The 3 T cell receptor beta chains presented below share a single source sample, sequenced in a study of T cells in tumors after PD-1 blockade. Assay used: immunoSEQ multiplex PCR; TCRdb lists only in-frame clones, some missing. The sample holds about 35,000 clones, more than 70% seen once. This specimen was PBMCs, taken before anti-PD-1 treatment. These receptors all stem from a human donor with basal cell carcinoma.

This clone was seen once. V usage is TRBV7-2 and J usage is TRBJ1-1; D may be TRBD1 (5 bases). The ends were cut back, 5 bases at V and 1 base at J, with 8 bases in the middle. Germline V gene lookup returns CDR1 SGHTA and CDR2 FQGNSA. The CDR3 has 13 amino acids. The CDR3 spells CASSRGPNTEAFF. CDR3 nucleotide sequence: TGTGCCAGCAGCCGGGGACCGAACACTGAAGCTTTCTTT.

The V call is TRBV13, the J call TRBJ2-7; a weak D match, TRBD1 (5 bases). The germline gives CDR1 PRHDT, CDR2 FYEKMQ (reference sequence). V was pared by 5 bases and J by 5 bases, with 16 bases between. The CDR3 is made up of 14 amino acids. DNA for the CDR3: TGTGCCAGCAGCCGCAAAATGCAGGGCGACGAGCAGTACTTC. It codes for CASSRKMQGDEQYF.

The chain has TRBV5-6 and TRBJ2-7; TRBD2 matches 8 bases. Germline V gene sequence: CDR1 SGHDT, CDR2 YYEEEE. This CDR3 has 14 residues. V dropped 0 bases and J dropped 6; count of bases not matched to a gene: 5. The CDR3 DNA reads TGTGCCAGCAGCTTGGCGGGACTAGGTGGCGAGCAGTACTTC. It yields the protein CASSLAGLGGEQYF.